The 27 T cell receptor beta chains given below trace back to one sample, sequenced in a study of radiotherapy plus CTLA-4 blockade in lung cancer. The assay was immunoSEQ multiplex PCR, and TCRdb's table has in-frame clones only and misses some. The table records more than 25,000 clones, approximately 80% of them present only once. Sequencing was performed on peripheral blood, taken from a patient treated with radiotherapy plus ipilimumab. The receptors derive from a human donor with non-small cell lung cancer that progressed on radiotherapy plus ipilimumab.

This clone was seen a few times. The chain has TRBV7-9 and TRBJ2-7; no clear D gene. Germline CDR1 SEHNR, CDR2 FQNEAQ (reference sequence). V lost 0 bases to trimming and J lost 7 bases, with 7 bases between them. The CDR3 consists of 12 residues. CDR3 DNA: TGTGCCAGCAGCTTAGCAGTCCGGGAGCAGTACTTC. Its translation: CASSLAVREQYF.

The chain has TRBV5-1 and TRBJ1-5; D is unresolved. Germline assignment: CDR1 SGHRS and CDR2 YFSETQ. The germline V and J ends were trimmed by 0 bases and 5 bases, with 9 bases remaining between them. The CDR3 has 14 amino acids. In nucleotides, the CDR3 is TGCGCCAGCAGCTTGGCCGGTGGAGATCAGCCCCAGCATTTT. It specifies CASSLAGGDQPQHF.

This clone was found once. The chain has TRBV7-9 and TRBJ1-2; 10 nucleotides line up with TRBD1. Germline values: CDR1 SEHNR, CDR2 FQNEAQ (reference sequence). This CDR3 region has 15 residues. Trimming took 5 bases from V and 4 from J; bases not matched to a gene: 7. CDR3 DNA sequence: TGTGCCAGCAGCGCGACAGGGGGCGCCCCCTATGGCTACACCTTC. Translation gives CASSATGGAPYGYTF.

This clone was detected only a few times. The chain employs TRBV28 and TRBJ1-3, with D unresolved. Trimming removed 3 bases from V and 0 bases from J, with 6 bases in between. Germline values: CDR1 MDHEN, CDR2 SYDVKM. There are 14 residues in the CDR3. Here the CDR3 DNA reads TGTGCCAGCAGTTTCGTGAACTCTGGAAACACCATATATTTT. Protein: CASSFVNSGNTIYF.

This chain joins TRBV5-8 and TRBJ1-6, with D hard to call. CDR3 size: 17 residues. CDR1 is SGHTS, CDR2 YDEGEE, per germline. Trimming left V 0 bases short and J 11 bases short, with 21 bases between. CDR3 bases: TGTGCCAGCAGCTTGGTCGCGTCCGGCCACCGAAATACACCCCTCCACTTT. It encodes CASSLVASGHRNTPLHF.

The chain has TRBV7-2 and TRBJ1-2; the D is unclear. CDR1 and CDR2 from the germline V gene are SGHTA and FQGNSA. The CDR3 is made up of 13 amino acids. Trimming removed 1 base at V and 8 bases at J, with 11 bases between. The CDR3 protein is CASSLDSVGGYTF. In nucleotides, the CDR3 is TGTGCCAGCAGCTTAGACTCCGTCGGGGGCTACACCTTC. Supplemented by reference TRBV7-2 and TRBJ1-2, the full variable domain reads GAGVSQSPSNKVTEKGKDVELRCDPISGHTALYWYRQSLGQGLEFLIYFQGNSAPDKSGLPSDRFSAERTGGSVSTLTIQRTQQEDSAVYLCASSLDSVGGYTFGSGTRLTVV.

The rearrangement uses TRBV29-1 and TRBJ2-3; D gene ambiguous. This CDR3 is 12 amino acids long. V was trimmed by 6 bases and J by 0 bases, leaving 7 bases between them. Germline values: CDR1 SQVTM, CDR2 ANQGSEA. The CDR3 loop is CSVRTSTDTQYF. Here the CDR3 DNA reads TGCAGCGTCCGTACTAGCACAGATACGCAGTATTTT.

The chain has TRBV6-6 and TRBJ1-5, with 9 bases aligning to TRBD1. CDR3 size: 16 residues. Germline V lookup: CDR1 MNHNY, CDR2 SVGAGI (reference sequence). Trimming at V came to 5 bases and at J to 1 base, leaving 6 bases not matched to a gene. CDR3 amino acids: CASSPGQGMSNQPQHF. CDR3 bases: TGTGCCAGCAGTCCGGGACAGGGAATGAGCAATCAGCCCCAGCATTTT.

V is TRBV6-5 and J is TRBJ2-1; no clear D gene. The CDR3 sequence is 12 residues long. The germline V gene has CDR1 MNHEY and CDR2 SVGAGI. V was trimmed by 2 bases and J by 7 bases, leaving 6 bases between them. CDR3 residues: CASSYTANEQFF. For the CDR3, the DNA is TGTGCCAGCAGTTACACCGCAAATGAGCAGTTCTTC.

V is TRBV7-2 and J is TRBJ2-7; the D call may be TRBD1 or TRBD2 (5 bases each). The CDR3 consists of 12 residues. Germline V gene data show CDR1 as SGHTA and CDR2 as FQGNSA. V lost 8 bases, J lost 5 bases, and 13 bases lay in between. The CDR3 DNA follows: TGTGCCAGCGCCTCGGGGCGGAACGAGCAGTACTTC. Translating it yields CASASGRNEQYF.

Concerning this clone: A junction boundary mismatches the germline segment, possibly from a read error. This specimen includes other DNA sequences encoding the same CDR3. The rearrangement links TRBV27 to TRBJ2-3; unclear D gene. CDR1 and CDR2 (germline): MNHEY, SMNVEV (reference sequence). CDR3 size: 12 residues. DNA for the CDR3: TGCGCCAGCAGTTTGGGTGGAGATACGCAGTATTTT. It translates to CASSLGGDTQYF.

The V call is TRBV6-6, the J call TRBJ2-7; no firm D call. The CDR3 runs 13 residues. The V gene's germline CDR1 is MNHNY and CDR2 SVGAGI (reference sequence). The V end was cut by 4 bases, the J end by 3 bases, with 10 bases between. DNA for the CDR3: TGTGCCAGCAGTTCGACTGGGTTCTACGAGCAGTACTTC. This translates into CASSSTGFYEQYF.

The chain joins TRBV11-1 to TRBJ2-2; 9 bases align to TRBD1. The CDR3 is made up of 19 amino acids. Germline V lookup: CDR1 SGHAT, CDR2 FQDESV (reference sequence). V lost 5 bases and J lost 0; bases outside the gene matches: 13. CDR3 sequence (DNA): TGTGCCAGCAGCCAATTGGGAGGGACAGGGAGAGCGAACACCGGGGAGCTGTTTTTT. It is translated as CASSQLGGTGRANTGELFF.

The genes are TRBV19 and TRBJ1-1; D perhaps matches TRBD1 (5 bases). Trimming took off 7 bases at V and 1 base at J, with 19 bases between the two ends. The CDR3 spans 16 residues. Per germline, CDR1 LNHDA and CDR2 SQIVND (reference sequence). The CDR3 DNA follows: TGTGCCAGTACCCCCTTTCGGGGCACGACGAACACTGAAGCTTTCTTT. Amino acids: CASTPFRGTTNTEAFF.

The chain joins TRBV28 to TRBJ1-2; 10 nucleotides agree with TRBD1. Germline loops: CDR1 MDHEN, CDR2 SYDVKM. Unmatched junction bases numbered 6, after V lost 4 bases and J lost 4 bases. This CDR3 has 15 amino acids. CDR3 amino acids: CASSSDRGLLYGYTF. CDR3 DNA: TGTGCCAGCAGTTCAGACAGGGGGCTCCTCTATGGCTACACCTTC.

The J gene is TRBJ1-2, the V gene TRBV2, with a possible D match to TRBD1 (6 bases). This CDR3 comprises 13 residues. V was shortened by 8 bases and J by 7 bases, with 17 bases between the two germline ends. The germline V gene has CDR1 SNHLY and CDR2 FYNNEI. This CDR3 reads CASEIRGWGGYTF. CDR3 coding DNA: TGTGCCAGCGAGATCAGGGGTTGGGGTGGCTACACCTTC.

V gene TRBV28 combines with J gene TRBJ2-7; D may be TRBD2 (8 bases). CDR1 MDHEN and CDR2 SYDVKM come from the germline V gene. The CDR3 is 18 amino acids. Trimming removed 4 bases at V and 0 bases at J, with 22 bases between. The chain's CDR3 is CASSSGTAFSGNSYEQYF. The DNA for the CDR3 is TGTGCCAGCAGTTCGGGGACAGCTTTTAGCGGGAACTCCTACGAGCAGTACTTC.

The V gene is TRBV7-6, the J gene TRBJ2-1; 13 positions match TRBD2. Germline V gives CDR1 SGHVS, CDR2 FNYEAQ. V shed 6 bases, J shed 6 bases, and the junction held 5 bases outside the gene matches. The CDR3 is 15 residues long. The CDR3 DNA reads as TGTGCCAGCAGTCGGACTAGCGGGGGCTCCAATGAGCAGTTCTTC. Amino acids: CASSRTSGGSNEQFF.

This clone was seen once. The rearrangement joins TRBV4-1 to TRBJ1-2, with a tentative D call TRBD1 (5 bases). The CDR3 contains 16 residues. Trimming pared 3 bases from V and 8 bases from J, leaving 22 bases between. Germline CDR1 and CDR2: MGHRA and YSYEKL. The CDR3 is CASSQRDGLDSRGYTF. DNA for the CDR3: TGCGCCAGCAGCCAGAGGGACGGACTAGACTCGCGAGGCTACACCTTC.

This clone is medium-sized. The sample holds other DNA sequences that translate to the same CDR3. The chain links TRBV19 to TRBJ2-7; the D gene is possibly TRBD1 (6 bases). The CDR3 loop spans 14 amino acids. Germline CDR1 is LNHDA and CDR2 is SQIVND (reference sequence). Deletions cut 5 bases from V and 7 bases from J, with 18 bases between. The CDR3 loop is CASSVRGTTGEQYF. The CDR3 DNA reads as TGTGCCAGTAGTGTCAGGGGAACTACGGGGGAGCAGTACTTC.

V and J are TRBV27 and TRBJ2-5; 7 bases map to TRBD1. The J segment lost 7 bases and the V segment lost 6 bases, leaving 11 bases of the junction unmatched. The germline CDR1 and CDR2 sequences are MNHEY and SMNVEV (reference sequence). This CDR3 has 14 residues. The CDR3 DNA follows: TGTGCCAGCAGCCTGGACAGGACAAGGGGGACCCAGTACTTC. It yields the protein CASSLDRTRGTQYF.

In this sample, this clone turned up once. This rearrangement joins TRBV28 to TRBJ1-5; maybe TRBD1 (5 bases). With 6 bases removed from V and 9 bases from J, the gap between germline ends came to 18 bases. The CDR3 is 14 amino acids. Germline loops: CDR1 MDHEN, CDR2 SYDVKM. CDR3 protein: CASSRDGGVRPQHF. The CDR3 region has the DNA TGTGCCAGCAGCCGAGACGGGGGTGTCCGGCCCCAGCATTTT.

The chain combines TRBV11-1 with TRBJ2-3; D possibly uses TRBD1 or TRBD2 (6 bases each). The V end was cut by 4 bases, the J end by 2 bases, with 13 bases between. The CDR3 covers 15 residues. Germline assignment: CDR1 SGHAT and CDR2 FQDESV (reference sequence). CDR3 in amino acids: CASSSEQGLTDTQYF. CDR3 sequence (DNA): TGTGCCAGCAGCTCTGAACAGGGACTCACAGATACGCAGTATTTT.

The CDR3 DNA reads TGTGCCAGCAGATTCGGAGGGAGAGATGGCGAGACCCAGTACTTC. Translating gives CASRFGGRDGETQYF. The chain has TRBV28 and TRBJ2-5; possible D gene TRBD2, 6 bases. Germline CDR1 is MDHEN and CDR2 is SYDVKM. Between the trimmed V and J ends, which lost 6 bases and 5 bases, there was a span of 19 bases. The CDR3 extends over 15 amino acids.

This clone occurred a few times. The V call is TRBV6-6, the J call TRBJ2-2; D is undetermined. Trimming stripped 0 bases from V and 4 bases from J, with 6 bases between. The germline gives CDR1 MNHNY, CDR2 SVGAGI (reference sequence). The CDR3 covers 14 residues. The CDR3 is CASSYSMSTGELFF. The CDR3 coding sequence is TGTGCCAGCAGTTACTCGATGTCCACCGGGGAGCTGTTTTTT.

The chain's CDR3 is CASRYGGENTIYF. In DNA form, the CDR3 reads TGTGCCAGCAGATATGGGGGCGAAAACACCATATATTTT. V usage is TRBV6-6 and J usage is TRBJ1-3, with D possibly TRBD1 on 6 matching bases. CDR1 is MNHNY and CDR2 is SVGAGI in the germline V gene (reference sequence). The CDR3 length is 13 residues. The ends were cut back, 6 bases at V and 6 bases at J, with 12 bases in the middle.

Here the CDR3 DNA reads TGTGCCAGCAGTTTTATAGGACGGAGCCAGCCCCAGCATTTT. Translation gives CASSFIGRSQPQHF. The chain employs TRBV28 and TRBJ1-5; the D is unclear. This CDR3 is built from 14 residues. V lost 3 bases, J lost 7 bases, and 13 bases lay in between. Germline V gene sequence: CDR1 MDHEN, CDR2 SYDVKM. Drawing the rest from reference TRBV28 and TRBJ1-5, the complete variable domain is DVKVTQSSRYLVKRTGEKVFLECVQDMDHENMFWYRQDPGLGLRLIYFSYDVKMKEKGDIPEGYSVSREKKERFSLILESASTNQTSMYLCASSFIGRSQPQHFGDGTRLSIL.